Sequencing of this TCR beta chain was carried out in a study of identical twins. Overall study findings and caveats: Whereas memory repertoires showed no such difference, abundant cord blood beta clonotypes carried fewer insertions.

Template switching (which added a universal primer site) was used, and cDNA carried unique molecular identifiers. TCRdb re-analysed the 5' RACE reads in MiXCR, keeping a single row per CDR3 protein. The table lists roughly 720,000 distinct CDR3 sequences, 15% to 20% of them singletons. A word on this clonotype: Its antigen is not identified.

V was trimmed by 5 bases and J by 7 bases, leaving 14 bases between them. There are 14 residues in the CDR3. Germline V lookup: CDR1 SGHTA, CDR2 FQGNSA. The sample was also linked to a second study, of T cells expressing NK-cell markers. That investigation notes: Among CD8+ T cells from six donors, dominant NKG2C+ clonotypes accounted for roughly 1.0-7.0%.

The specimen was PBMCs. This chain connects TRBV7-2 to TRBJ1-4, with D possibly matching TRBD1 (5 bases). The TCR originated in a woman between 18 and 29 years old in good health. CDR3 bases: TGTGCCAGCAGCCGCCCTGACAGCCTTGAAAAACTGTTTTTT. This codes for CASSRPDSLEKLFF.